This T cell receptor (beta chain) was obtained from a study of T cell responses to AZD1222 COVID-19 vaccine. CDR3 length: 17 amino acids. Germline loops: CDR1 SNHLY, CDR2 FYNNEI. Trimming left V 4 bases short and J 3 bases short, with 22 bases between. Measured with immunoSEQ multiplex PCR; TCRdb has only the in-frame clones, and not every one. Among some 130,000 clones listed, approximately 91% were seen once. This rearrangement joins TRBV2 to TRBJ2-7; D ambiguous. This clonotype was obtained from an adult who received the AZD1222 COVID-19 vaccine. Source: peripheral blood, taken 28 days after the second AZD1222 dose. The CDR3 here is CASSAKRVRAMDYEQYF. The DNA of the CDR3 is TGTGCCAGCAGTGCAAAGCGAGTACGAGCTATGGACTACGAGCAGTACTTC.